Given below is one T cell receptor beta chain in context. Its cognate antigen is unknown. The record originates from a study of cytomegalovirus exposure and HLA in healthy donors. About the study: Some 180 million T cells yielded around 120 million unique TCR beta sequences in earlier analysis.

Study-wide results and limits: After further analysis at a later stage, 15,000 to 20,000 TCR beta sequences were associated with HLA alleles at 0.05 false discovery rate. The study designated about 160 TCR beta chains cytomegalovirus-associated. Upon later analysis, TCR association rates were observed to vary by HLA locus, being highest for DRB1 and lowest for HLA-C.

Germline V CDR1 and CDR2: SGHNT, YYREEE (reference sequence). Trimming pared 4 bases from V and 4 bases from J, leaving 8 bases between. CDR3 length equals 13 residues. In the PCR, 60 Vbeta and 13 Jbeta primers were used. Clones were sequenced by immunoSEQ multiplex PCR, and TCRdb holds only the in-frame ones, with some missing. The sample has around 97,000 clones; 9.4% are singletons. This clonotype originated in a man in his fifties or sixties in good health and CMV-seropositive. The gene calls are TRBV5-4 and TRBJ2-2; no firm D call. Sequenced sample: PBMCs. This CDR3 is CASSPTGTGELFF. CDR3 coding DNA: TGTGCCAGCAGCCCGACGGGCACCGGGGAGCTGTTTTTT. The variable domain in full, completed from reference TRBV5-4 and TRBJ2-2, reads ETGVTQSPTHLIKTRGQQVTLRCSSQSGHNTVSWYQQALGQGPQFIFQYYREEENGRGNFPPRFSGLQFPNYSSELNVNALELDDSALYLCASSPTGTGELFFGEGSRLTVL.